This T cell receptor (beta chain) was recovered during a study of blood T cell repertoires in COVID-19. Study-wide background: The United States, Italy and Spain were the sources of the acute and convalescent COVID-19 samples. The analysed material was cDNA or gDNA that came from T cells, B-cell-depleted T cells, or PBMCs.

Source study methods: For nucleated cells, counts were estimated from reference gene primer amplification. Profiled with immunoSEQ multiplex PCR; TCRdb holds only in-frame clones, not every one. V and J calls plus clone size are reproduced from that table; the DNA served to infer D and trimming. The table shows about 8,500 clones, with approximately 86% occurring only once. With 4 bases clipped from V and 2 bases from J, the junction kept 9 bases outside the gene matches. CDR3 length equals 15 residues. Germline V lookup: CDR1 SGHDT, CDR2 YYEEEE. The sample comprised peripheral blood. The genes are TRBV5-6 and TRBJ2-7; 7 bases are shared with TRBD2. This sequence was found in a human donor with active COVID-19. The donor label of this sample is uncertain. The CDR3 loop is CASSPGERGTYEQYF. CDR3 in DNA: TGTGCCAGCAGCCCCGGGGAGCGGGGTACCTACGAGCAGTACTTC. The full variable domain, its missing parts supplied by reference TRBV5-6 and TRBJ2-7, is DAGVTQSPTHLIKTRGQQVTLRCSPKSGHDTVSWYQQALGQGPQFIFQYYEEEERQRGNFPDRFSGHQFPNYSSELNVNALLLGDSALYLCASSPGERGTYEQYFGPGTRLTVT.